The sequence of this TCR beta chain was determined in a study of T cell responses to AZD1222 COVID-19 vaccine. This clone appeared a single time. Its matching antigen is unknown. Study conclusions and caveats: Repertoires were obtained only post-peak T cell response. In a largely white British group with more females than males, clonal diversity was possibly underestimated. Targets within unmutated variant regions were reportedly found for nearly half of spike-specific TCRs. Baseline seropositivity occurred in only 5 to 7 AZD1222 recipients.

This CDR3 spans 15 amino acids. Germline values: CDR1 MGHRA, CDR2 YSYEKL. V was clipped by 2 bases and J by 8 bases, with 16 bases between them. Data came from immunoSEQ multiplex PCR; TCRdb stores just in-frame clones and leaves some out. The table records some 120,000 clones, about 91% of them present only once. V and J are TRBV4-1 and TRBJ2-1, with D unresolved. This material consisted of peripheral blood, taken on day 0 of AZD1222 vaccination. The sequence was obtained from an adult in good health. The CDR3 loop reads CASSQSGPATDEQFF. DNA for the CDR3: TGCGCCAGCAGCCAATCCGGGCCTGCTACTGATGAGCAGTTCTTC.